This T cell receptor (beta chain) was captured by sequencing in a study of lymphopenia after photon versus proton radiotherapy. Clones were sequenced by immunoSEQ multiplex PCR, and TCRdb holds only the in-frame ones, with some missing. The sample holds 75,000 or so clones, 65% to 85% seen once. This TCR was sampled from a man between 60 and 75 years old with pancreatic cancer. Source: peripheral blood, taken from a patient treated with proton-based radiotherapy.

For the CDR3, the DNA is TGTGCCAGTAGTATAGTTCAGGGGGCAAACAATCAGCCCCAGCATTTT. It yields the protein CASSIVQGANNQPQHF. V usage is TRBV19 and J usage is TRBJ1-5, with 8 bases aligning to TRBD1. Trimming cost V 1 base and J 3 bases; bases outside gene matches: 5. CDR1 is LNHDA and CDR2 is SQIVND in the germline V gene (reference sequence). The CDR3 loop spans 16 amino acids.